The 13 T cell receptor beta chains below were found in one sample sequenced in a study of T cell clonality in common variable immunodeficiency. Measured with immunoSEQ multiplex PCR; TCRdb has only the in-frame clones, and not every one. Singletons are absent from the sample, which has approximately 50,000 clones. Sequenced: peripheral blood mononuclear cells. These receptors were collected from a person between 18 and 75 years old in good health.

About this clone itself: The missing CDR3 end, 3 residues past where the read stops, is filled in from the germline J gene. V usage is TRBV7-8 and J usage is TRBJ1-6, with 8 bases identical to TRBD1. Germline V gives CDR1 SGHVS, CDR2 FQNEAQ. The trim removed 0 bases at V and 4 bases at J, leaving 5 bases unmatched. This CDR3 comprises 17 residues. The CDR3 DNA, read in part, is TGTGCCAGCAGCTTAGCCAGGGACAGGAGTTATAATTCACCC. It yields the protein CASSLARDRSYNSP. The CDR3 as a whole reads CASSLARDRSYNSPLHF.

Many counts were recorded for this clone. The read is 3 residues too short to cover the CDR3 end, so that end is filled in from the germline J gene. The V gene is TRBV6-1, the J gene TRBJ1-2; possibly TRBD1 for D (6 bases). The germline gives CDR1 MNHNS, CDR2 SASEGT. The CDR3 sequence is 15 residues long. The V gene lost 1 base and the J gene lost 5 bases, with 14 bases spanning the gap. CDR3 residues: CASSEGPGEGYGYTF. The CDR3 DNA, read in part, is TGTGCCAGCAGTGAAGGGCCAGGGGAGGGTTATGGC.

This clone came up many times. With the read ending 3 residues before the CDR3 end, the germline J gene is used to fill in that end. This chain connects TRBV7-3 to TRBJ1-6; TRBD1 might be the D (5 bases). V was cut by 4 bases and J by 2 bases, with 18 bases left in between. The germline gives CDR1 SGHTA, CDR2 FQGTGA. The CDR3 covers 18 residues. The CDR3 here is CASSYPADRPTYNSPLHF. The part of the CDR3 DNA that was read is TGTGCCAGCAGCTATCCTGCTGACAGACCAACCTATAATTCACCC.

This clone was seen at least ten times. The missing CDR3 end, 3 residues past where the read stops, is filled in from the germline J gene. The rearrangement uses TRBV29-1 and TRBJ2-3; maybe TRBD2 (5 bases). CDR1 is SQVTM and CDR2 is ANQGSEA in the germline V gene. The CDR3 spans 14 residues. Trimming removed 4 bases at V and 4 bases at J, with 15 bases between. The CDR3 sequence is CSVGGPLSADTQYF. The DNA read from the CDR3 is TGCAGCGTTGGAGGGCCTCTTAGTGCAGATACG.

With respect to this clone: The sequence runs out 3 residues before the end of the CDR3; the remainder is reconstructed from the germline J gene. This chain uses TRBV7-9 with TRBJ1-1; 7 positions match TRBD1. The germline V gene encodes CDR1 SEHNR and CDR2 FQNEAQ (reference sequence). The CDR3 is 13 amino acids. The CDR3 loop is CASSLNNKGAAFF. CDR3 bases read: TGTGCCAGCAGCTTAAACAATAAGGGGGCA.

In this sample, this clone turned up a few times. The CDR3 goes on 3 residues after the read ends, and that part is filled in from the germline J gene. This chain links TRBV5-1 with TRBJ2-3; 11 nucleotides agree with TRBD2. The CDR3 contains 17 residues. Germline V gene sequence: CDR1 SGHRS, CDR2 YFSETQ. The CDR3 here is CASVAGGTNFIRETQYF. The CDR3 bases that were read are TGCGCCAGCGTAGCGGGGGGGACGAATTTTATCCGGGAGACG.

This clone was picked up many times. The read terminates 3 residues ahead of where the CDR3 ends, so the germline J gene completes it. The chain joins TRBV11-2 to TRBJ2-1, with D perhaps TRBD1 (6 bases). V gave up 6 bases and J gave up 9 bases, with 15 bases separating them. Germline lookup yields CDR1 SGHAT and CDR2 FQNNGV. This CDR3 contains 13 residues. The CDR3 loop is CASRSLTGSEQFF. The sequenced part of the CDR3 DNA is TGTGCCAGCAGATCACTCACAGGGTCTGAG.

This clone was seen repeatedly, ten times or more. The CDR3 end falls 3 residues outside the read, so it is completed with the germline J gene. The rearrangement uses TRBV7-8 and TRBJ1-1; D remains ambiguous. CDR1 is SGHVS and CDR2 is FQNEAQ in the germline V gene. Trimming shortened V by 2 bases and J by 1 base, and 8 bases separated the two germline ends. CDR3 length: 14 amino acids. CDR3 amino acids: CASSLSQTNTEAFF. CDR3 DNA, as far as it was read: TGTGCCAGCAGCTTATCACAGACGAACACTGAA. Full variable domain (rest looked up from reference TRBV7-8 and TRBJ1-1): GAGVSQSPRYKVAKRGQDVALRCDPISGHVSLFWYQQALGQGPEFLTYFQNEAQLDKSGLPSDRFFAERPEGSVSTLKIQRTQQEDSAVYLCASSLSQTNTEAFFGQGTRLTVV.

Concerning this clone itself: The DNA ends 3 residues before the CDR3 does, and the rest of the CDR3 is filled in from the germline J gene. The chain couples TRBV2 to TRBJ2-7; 10 bases map to TRBD1. The CDR3 length is 15 residues. The V and J ends lost 6 bases and 3 bases, in that order; junction bases with no gene match: 8. Germline CDR1 is SNHLY and CDR2 is FYNNEI. The CDR3 reads CASRDPGQGSYEQYF. The CDR3 DNA, read in part, is TGTGCCAGCAGGGATCCGGGACAGGGGAGCTACGAG.

This clone was counted between two and nine times. Read coverage stops 3 residues before the CDR3 terminus; the germline J gene supplies the remainder. The rearrangement uses TRBV19 and TRBJ2-1; 11 positions agree with TRBD2. CDR1 and CDR2 from the germline V gene are LNHDA and SQIVND (reference sequence). V gave up 8 bases and J gave up 7 bases; unmatched junction bases: 4. This CDR3 is 13 amino acids long. The CDR3 protein is CASQLAGVNEQFF. The sequenced CDR3 bases are TGTGCCAGTCAACTAGCGGGAGTTAATGAG.

Ten or more counts support this clone. The sequence runs out 3 residues before the end of the CDR3; the remainder is reconstructed from the germline J gene. The chain employs TRBV28 and TRBJ2-3, with D possibly matching TRBD1 (5 bases). Germline assignment: CDR1 MDHEN and CDR2 SYDVKM. Trimming pared 2 bases from V and 0 bases from J, leaving 6 bases between. The CDR3 is 14 residues long. The covered CDR3 bases are TGTGCCAGCAGTTTAGACAGCAGCACAGATACG. It codes for CASSLDSSTDT. The CDR3 as a whole reads CASSLDSSTDTQYF.

Many counts were recorded for this clone. The DNA read from the CDR3 is TGCGCCAGCAGCTTTCGAACAGGGACCCAAACGGGTGTGGCG. Protein product: CASSFRTGTQTGVA. The entire CDR3 is CASSFRTGTQTGVALFF. This chain uses TRBV5-1 with TRBJ2-2; possibly TRBD1 for D (6 bases). With the read ending 3 residues before the CDR3 end, the germline J gene is used to fill in that end. Germline lookup yields CDR1 SGHRS and CDR2 YFSETQ. The CDR3 covers 17 residues.

The table lists this clone with many counts. CDR3 region: CASSLRRRTYEQYF. The sequenced part of the CDR3 DNA is TGTGCCAGCAGTTTACGGCGGCGGACCTACGAG. The J gene is TRBJ2-7, the V gene TRBV12-3 or TRBV12-4; D not resolved. Sequencing ends 3 residues short of the CDR3 end; the germline J gene provides the rest. V lost 2 bases and J 2 bases, leaving 10 bases between the germline ends. This CDR3 is built from 14 residues.